The 24 T cell receptor beta chains listed next were all sequenced from one sample in a study of blood T cell repertoires in COVID-19. Libraries were prepared by immunoSEQ multiplex PCR; TCRdb keeps only in-frame clonotypes and omits some of them. The sample carries some 18,000 clones, roughly 90% recorded once. Source material: peripheral blood. Source of these receptors: a human donor in a cohort sampled during active COVID-19.

The chain links TRBV3-1 (or the pseudogene TRBV3-2) to TRBJ1-6; TRBD1 might be the D (5 bases). This CDR3 contains 13 residues. The germline gives CDR1 LGHDT, CDR2 YNNKEL (reference sequence). V was clipped by 3 bases and J by 11 bases, with 11 bases between them. CDR3 amino acids: CASSHETVAPLHF. CDR3 DNA sequence: TGTGCCAGCAGCCATGAGACAGTTGCACCCCTCCACTTT.

The CDR3 spells CASSYRFVEQYF. As DNA, the CDR3 is TGTGCCAGCAGCTACAGGTTCGTTGAGCAGTACTTC. The chain links TRBV7-2 to TRBJ2-7, with D possibly being TRBD1 (5 bases). The V end lost 4 bases, the J end lost 7 bases, and 11 bases lay between the germline ends. The CDR3 has 12 amino acids. Germline values: CDR1 SGHTA, CDR2 FQGNSA.

The V and J genes are TRBV5-1 and TRBJ2-7, with TRBD2 matching 11 bases. Germline assignment: CDR1 SGHRS and CDR2 YFSETQ. Trimming removed 2 bases from V and 5 bases from J; junction bases left unmatched: 6. There are 15 residues in the CDR3. This CDR3 is CASSLIAGGPDEQYF. In DNA, the CDR3 is TGCGCCAGCAGCTTAATAGCGGGGGGGCCGGACGAGCAGTACTTC.

This chain's CDR3 is CAWSGDTANYGYTF. The CDR3 nucleotides are TGTGCCTGGAGTGGGGACACCGCTAACTATGGCTACACCTTC. The chain joins TRBV30 to TRBJ1-2; maybe TRBD1 (6 bases). The CDR3 extends over 14 amino acids. Germline CDR1 GTSNPN, CDR2 SVGIG (reference sequence). Deletions cut 1 base from V and 0 bases from J, with 9 bases between. Full variable domain (rest looked up from reference TRBV30 and TRBJ1-2): SQTIHQWPATLVQPVGSPLSLECTVEGTSNPNLYWYRQAAGRGLQLLFYSVGIGQISSEVPQNLSASRPQDRQFILSSKKLLLSDSGFYLCAWSGDTANYGYTFGSGTRLTVV.

The J gene is TRBJ2-3, the V gene TRBV19, with a tentative D call TRBD1 (5 bases). The CDR3 totals 15 residues. Germline V gene data show CDR1 as LNHDA and CDR2 as SQIVND (reference sequence). V was cut by 4 bases and J by 1 base, with 12 bases left in between. The CDR3 sequence is CASSNWGQGTDTQYF. The CDR3 nucleotides read TGTGCCAGTAGTAATTGGGGCCAGGGCACAGATACGCAGTATTTT.

V is TRBV5-6 and J is TRBJ1-5; 9 bases agree with TRBD1. Per the germline V gene, CDR1 is SGHDT and CDR2 is YYEEEE. The CDR3 is made up of 15 amino acids. Trimming removed 1 base from V and 5 bases from J; junction bases left unmatched: 4. Here the CDR3 DNA reads TGTGCCAGCAGCTTGACGGGACAGGGAGATCAGCCCCAGCATTTT. Translated, it gives CASSLTGQGDQPQHF.

This chain uses TRBV27 with TRBJ1-2; TRBD1 agrees at 7 bases. Germline trimming cut 5 bases from V and 4 bases from J; bases unmatched to any gene: 4. This CDR3 spans 13 amino acids. Germline CDR1 is MNHEY and CDR2 is SMNVEV (reference sequence). Here the CDR3 reads CASSRQGPYGYTF. The DNA for the CDR3 is TGTGCCAGCAGTCGACAGGGACCCTATGGCTACACCTTC.

V usage is TRBV15 and J usage is TRBJ1-2; the match to TRBD1 covers 9 bases. J gave up 8 bases and V 1 base, and 8 bases lay outside the gene matches. The CDR3 covers 15 residues. CDR1 is LNHNV, CDR2 YYDKDF, per germline (reference sequence). The CDR3 protein is CATSRGATGGWGYTF. In DNA, the CDR3 is TGTGCCACCAGCAGAGGGGCGACAGGGGGATGGGGCTACACCTTC.

This rearrangement joins TRBV30 to TRBJ1-3; D is ambiguous. Germline V gene lookup returns CDR1 GTSNPN and CDR2 SVGIG (reference sequence). This CDR3 contains 14 residues. Between the trimmed V and J ends, which lost 8 bases and 1 base, there was a span of 15 bases. In DNA, the CDR3 is TGTGCCCTAAATCTAGGAGGATCTGGAAACACCATATATTTT. Translating gives CALNLGGSGNTIYF.

This clone showed up just a few times. The chain carries TRBV5-6 and TRBJ1-6; 11 positions match TRBD1. Germline lookup yields CDR1 SGHDT and CDR2 YYEEEE. V lost 4 bases and J lost 8; bases outside the gene matches: 8. The CDR3 contains 16 residues. In nucleotides, the CDR3 is TGTGCCAGCAGCACCCCCAGGGACAGGGGGTATTCACCCCTCCACTTT. This encodes CASSTPRDRGYSPLHF.

The J gene is TRBJ1-5, the V gene TRBV18; 7 bases align to TRBD1. This CDR3 has 15 residues. Germline V gives CDR1 KGHSH, CDR2 LQKENI. V dropped 1 base and J dropped 4; count of bases not matched to a gene: 4. The CDR3 DNA reads TGTGCCAGCTCACCACGGGGGACAGCAAATCAGCCCCAGCATTTT. It codes for CASSPRGTANQPQHF.

The chain recombines TRBV30 with TRBJ1-2; tentative D call: TRBD1 (5 bases). The CDR3 extends over 13 amino acids. The V gene's germline CDR1 is GTSNPN and CDR2 SVGIG (reference sequence). V shed 7 bases and J shed 1 base, with 13 bases lying between them. DNA for the CDR3: TGTGCCTATCAGGGACTCTATAACTATGGCTACACCTTC. Protein product: CAYQGLYNYGYTF.

The chain joins TRBV5-1 to TRBJ1-1; D not resolved. The germline CDR1 and CDR2 sequences are SGHRS and YFSETQ. Trimming pared 0 bases from V and 0 bases from J, leaving 12 bases between. The CDR3 is made up of 16 amino acids. The CDR3 coding sequence is TGCGCCAGCAGCTTGGCCTTGAGGGCGGTGAACACTGAAGCTTTCTTT. This sequence encodes CASSLALRAVNTEAFF.

V gene TRBV11-2 combines with J gene TRBJ1-1, with D perhaps matching TRBD1 (5 bases). The CDR3 sequence is 14 residues long. V was shortened by 6 bases and J by 1 base, with 12 bases between the two germline ends. CDR1 is SGHAT and CDR2 is FQNNGV in the germline V gene. The DNA for the CDR3 is TGTGCCAGCAGTCCAGACAGACAGAACACTGAAGCTTTCTTT. Its translation: CASSPDRQNTEAFF.

The V call is TRBV6-5, the J call TRBJ2-2; 8 bases map to TRBD2. Unmatched junction bases numbered 9, after V lost 6 bases and J lost 6 bases. CDR3 length: 15 residues. Germline V gene sequence: CDR1 MNHEY, CDR2 SVGAGI. DNA of the CDR3: TGTGCCAGCAGACTAGCGGCCTATGGGGCCGGGGAGCTGTTTTTT. Residues: CASRLAAYGAGELFF.

The chain joins TRBV28 to TRBJ1-2; no clear D. The CDR3 is 12 amino acids. V was cut by 10 bases and J by 4 bases, with 13 bases left in between. Germline lookup yields CDR1 MDHEN and CDR2 SYDVKM. The DNA for the CDR3 is TGTGCCACCTCCCTGCGCGGCTATGGCTACACCTTC. It is translated as CATSLRGYGYTF.

This sequence joins TRBV6-4 and TRBJ2-2; possibly TRBD1 for D (6 bases). The CDR3 is 16 amino acids. Germline CDR1 is MRHNA and CDR2 is SNTAGT. The germline V and J ends were trimmed by 2 bases and 4 bases, with 14 bases remaining between them. In DNA, the CDR3 is TGTGCCAGCAGTGACCAGCCGAAGGACAGCACCGGGGAGCTGTTTTTT. Translating it yields CASSDQPKDSTGELFF.

The rearrangement joins TRBV5-1 to TRBJ2-1, with D possibly matching TRBD2 (6 bases). The ends were cut back, 6 bases at V and 2 bases at J, with 9 bases in the middle. The germline V gene has CDR1 SGHRS and CDR2 YFSETQ. There are 13 residues in the CDR3. The CDR3 protein is CASTGVAYNEQFF. DNA of the CDR3: TGCGCCAGCACGGGGGTTGCCTACAATGAGCAGTTCTTC. Variable domain in full (rest from reference TRBV5-1 and TRBJ2-1): KAGVTQTPRYLIKTRGQQVTLSCSPISGHRSVSWYQQTPGQGLQFLFEYFSETQRNKGNFPGRFSGRQFSNSRSEMNVSTLELGDSALYLCASTGVAYNEQFFGPGTRLTVL.

J is TRBJ2-7 and V is TRBV5-6; 10 bases align to TRBD2. V shed 2 bases and J 5 bases; nucleotides not matched to a gene: 7. This CDR3 has 15 residues. Germline CDR1 SGHDT, CDR2 YYEEEE. The CDR3 DNA is TGTGCCAGCAGCTTTGCCGGGACTAGCGTTGACGAGCAGTACTTC. This codes for CASSFAGTSVDEQYF.

This rearrangement joins TRBV9 to TRBJ1-2; D might be TRBD1 (5 bases). CDR1 and CDR2 (germline): SGDLS, YYNGEE. This CDR3 has 17 residues. Trimming took off 1 base at V and 0 bases at J, with 16 bases between the two ends. The CDR3 DNA sequence: TGTGCCAGCAGCGTAAATTCTCGATCGGGGGCTAACTATGGCTACACCTTC. Amino acids: CASSVNSRSGANYGYTF.

This chain connects TRBV6-6 to TRBJ1-4, with 9 bases lining up with TRBD1. V shed 4 bases, J shed 9 bases, and the junction held 9 bases outside the gene matches. Germline V gene sequence: CDR1 MNHNY, CDR2 SVGAGI (reference sequence). This CDR3 has 15 residues. The CDR3 loop reads CASSWTGEGSKKLFF. In DNA form, the CDR3 reads TGTGCCAGCAGTTGGACAGGGGAAGGGAGCAAAAAACTGTTTTTT.

The gene calls are TRBV4-1 and TRBJ1-1, with D hard to call. The CDR3 extends over 15 amino acids. Germline V gene lookup returns CDR1 MGHRA and CDR2 YSYEKL. The V and J ends lost 2 bases and 0 bases respectively, with 10 bases between them. CDR3 bases: TGCGCCAGCAGCCAATCCGGTGGTTTGAACACTGAAGCTTTCTTT. The encoded protein is CASSQSGGLNTEAFF.

This clone has only a few counts. The rearrangement joins TRBV29-1 to TRBJ2-5; weak D call: TRBD2 (5 bases). CDR3 length equals 12 residues. V was cut by 4 bases and J by 5 bases, with 11 bases left in between. The germline gives CDR1 SQVTM, CDR2 ANQGSEA. CDR3 bases: TGCAGCGTTGGAGAGGGCCGCGAGACCCAGTACTTC. It specifies CSVGEGRETQYF.

Only one count was recorded for this clone. The chain joins TRBV5-1 to TRBJ1-2, with D perhaps TRBD1 (6 bases). The CDR3 runs to 14 residues. The V gene's germline CDR1 is SGHRS and CDR2 YFSETQ. Trimming stripped 0 bases from V and 1 base from J, with 7 bases between. In DNA, the CDR3 is TGCGCCAGCAGCTTGGGACAGGTTAACTATGGCTACACCTTC. Translating gives CASSLGQVNYGYTF.